These 13 T cell receptor beta chains were all obtained from the same sample, sequenced in a study of blood T cell repertoires in COVID-19. Clones were sequenced by immunoSEQ multiplex PCR, and TCRdb holds only the in-frame ones, with some missing. The repertoire has some 450,000 clones, 88% of them found once; the top ten carry roughly 12%. Sequencing was done on a sample of peripheral blood. The receptors stem from a woman aged 50 to 60 with COVID-19, enrolled during active disease.

This clone was seen a handful of times. This sequence joins TRBV7-2 and TRBJ1-6; no reliable D call. Germline loops: CDR1 SGHTA, CDR2 FQGNSA. The CDR3 is 14 amino acids. Trimming took 3 bases from V and 7 from J, leaving 10 bases between them. The CDR3 DNA follows: TGTGCCAGCAGCTTTAGGAGTCCCAATTCACCCCTCCACTTT. Translated, it gives CASSFRSPNSPLHF.

The chain recombines TRBV5-1 with TRBJ2-3; D is possibly TRBD2 (6 bases). Looked up from germline, CDR1 is SGHRS and CDR2 is YFSETQ. Trimming took off 0 bases at V and 6 bases at J, with 29 bases between the two ends. The CDR3 spans 20 residues. CDR3 protein: CASSLAQSSRYPIRGDTQYF. The CDR3 DNA reads TGCGCCAGCAGCTTGGCCCAGTCGAGTCGCTATCCGATCCGGGGGGATACGCAGTATTTT.

The chain has TRBV5-3 and TRBJ2-5; D perhaps matches TRBD1 (5 bases). TRBV5-3 is annotated as an ORF whose role is uncertain. CDR3 length: 16 residues. The V gene lost 5 bases and the J gene lost 4 bases, with 21 bases spanning the gap. Written as DNA, the CDR3 is TGTGCCAGAAGTCTTCCAAGGTGCAGGGATGGAGAGACCCAGTACTTC. Translating gives CARSLPRCRDGETQYF.

This clone appeared once. The V call is TRBV5-6, the J call TRBJ1-1, with 11 bases aligning to TRBD1. This CDR3 comprises 13 residues. Germline V gene lookup returns CDR1 SGHDT and CDR2 YYEEEE. V shed 4 bases and J 7 bases; nucleotides not matched to a gene: 3. CDR3 loop: CASSLGTGGEAFF. The CDR3 region has the DNA TGTGCCAGCAGCCTCGGGACAGGGGGTGAAGCTTTCTTT.

This clone was seen more than once but under ten times. This chain links TRBV12-3 or TRBV12-4 with TRBJ1-2; no clear D gene. This CDR3 has 13 residues. V lost 2 bases and J 8 bases, leaving 12 bases between the germline ends. Here the CDR3 DNA reads TGTGCCAGCAGTTTAAACCCCCGAGGGGGCTACACCTTC. This sequence encodes CASSLNPRGGYTF.

The V call is TRBV5-1, the J call TRBJ2-7; 9 bases are shared with TRBD2. V dropped 2 bases and J dropped 3; count of bases not matched to a gene: 6. Germline V CDR1 and CDR2: SGHRS, YFSETQ. The CDR3 is 15 residues long. The CDR3: CASSFAQRGDYEQYF. CDR3 DNA: TGCGCCAGCAGCTTTGCCCAGCGGGGGGACTACGAGCAGTACTTC.

The gene calls are TRBV5-1 and TRBJ1-6, with D possibly being TRBD1 (5 bases). The CDR3 has 15 amino acids. V was trimmed by 2 bases and J by 5 bases, leaving 11 bases between them. Germline V lookup: CDR1 SGHRS, CDR2 YFSETQ. The CDR3 DNA reads as TGCGCCAGCAGCTTTGGGGCCCCCGATAATTCACCCCTCCACTTT. Protein sequence: CASSFGAPDNSPLHF.

Worth noting for this clone: Sequence at one end of the junction differs from germline and may be a read error. The V and J genes are TRBV7-9 and TRBJ2-7, with no clear D. Germline lookup yields CDR1 SEHNR and CDR2 FQNEAQ (reference sequence). The CDR3 loop spans 12 amino acids. The CDR3 here is CASSLPLSQSFF. CDR3 DNA sequence: TGTGCCAGCAGCTTACCGTTGAGCCAATCCTTCTTC.

The CDR3 reads CASSGVSYNEQFF. CDR3 nucleotide sequence: TGTGCCAGCTCGGGGGTTTCCTACAATGAGCAGTTCTTC. The chain employs TRBV6-5 and TRBJ2-1, with D possibly matching TRBD2 (6 bases). The CDR3 spans 13 residues. Germline assignment: CDR1 MNHEY and CDR2 SVGAGI. V shed 8 bases and J shed 1 base, with 9 bases lying between them.

The CDR3 sequence: CASSYTASAGGIGVFF. DNA of the CDR3: TGTGCCAGCAGTTATACGGCCTCAGCGGGGGGGATTGGTGTGTTCTTC. The chain combines TRBV6-5 with TRBJ2-1; 10 nucleotides line up with TRBD2. Germline V gene sequence: CDR1 MNHEY, CDR2 SVGAGI. V lost 3 bases to trimming and J lost 15 bases; unmatched junction nucleotides: 17. The CDR3 has 16 amino acids.

CDR3 bases: TGTGCCAGCAGCTTCCTAGGCGGGGGGGCCCACAATGAGCAGTTCTTC. The encoded protein is CASSFLGGGAHNEQFF. This sequence joins TRBV27 and TRBJ2-1; 9 bases agree with TRBD2. V trimming: 6 bases; J trimming: 5 bases; junction bases outside the gene matches: 11. The CDR3 has 16 amino acids. Germline V lookup: CDR1 MNHEY, CDR2 SMNVEV (reference sequence).

V gene TRBV5-5 combines with J gene TRBJ2-3, with 7 bases aligning to TRBD1. After removal of 4 bases from V and 3 bases from J, the junction contained 11 bases not matched to a gene. Per the germline V gene, CDR1 is SGHKS and CDR2 is YYEKEE (reference sequence). The CDR3 spans 16 residues. The CDR3 reads CASSPGTRGPTDTQYF. In DNA, the CDR3 is TGTGCCAGCAGCCCCGGGACGAGGGGGCCGACAGATACGCAGTATTTT.

The chain is built from TRBV30 and TRBJ1-6; 10 bases match TRBD1. Germline CDR1 and CDR2: GTSNPN and SVGIG (reference sequence). V lost 5 bases and J lost 9; bases outside the gene matches: 4. The CDR3 runs 13 residues. The CDR3: CAWAGTGVSPLHF. The CDR3 bases are TGTGCCTGGGCCGGGACAGGGGTTTCACCCCTCCACTTT.